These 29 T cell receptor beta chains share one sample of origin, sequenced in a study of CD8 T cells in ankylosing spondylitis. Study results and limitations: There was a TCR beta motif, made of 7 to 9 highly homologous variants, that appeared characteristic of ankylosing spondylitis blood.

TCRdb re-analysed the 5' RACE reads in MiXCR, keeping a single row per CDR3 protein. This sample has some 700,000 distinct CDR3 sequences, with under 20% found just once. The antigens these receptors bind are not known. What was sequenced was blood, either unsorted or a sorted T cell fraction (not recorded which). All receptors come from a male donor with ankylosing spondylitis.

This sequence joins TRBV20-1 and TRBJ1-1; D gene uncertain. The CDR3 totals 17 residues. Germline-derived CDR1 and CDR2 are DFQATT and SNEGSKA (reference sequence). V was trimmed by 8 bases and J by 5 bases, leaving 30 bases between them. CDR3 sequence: CSSSDSPRIGSWTEAFF. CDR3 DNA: TGCAGTTCCTCGGACTCGCCCCGGATCGGGAGTTGGACTGAAGCTTTCTTT.

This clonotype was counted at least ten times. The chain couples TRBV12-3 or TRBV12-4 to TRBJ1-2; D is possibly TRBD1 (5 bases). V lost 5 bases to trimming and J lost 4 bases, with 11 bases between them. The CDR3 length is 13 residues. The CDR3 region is CASSPGTSYGYTF. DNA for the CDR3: TGTGCCAGCAGTCCCGGGACTAGCTATGGCTACACCTTC.

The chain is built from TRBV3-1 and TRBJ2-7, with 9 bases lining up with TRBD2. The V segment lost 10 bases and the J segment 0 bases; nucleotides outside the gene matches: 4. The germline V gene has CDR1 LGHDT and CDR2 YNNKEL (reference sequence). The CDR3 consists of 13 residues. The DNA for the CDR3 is TGTGCCACCCGACTAGCGGCCTCCTACGAGCAGTACTTC. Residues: CATRLAASYEQYF.

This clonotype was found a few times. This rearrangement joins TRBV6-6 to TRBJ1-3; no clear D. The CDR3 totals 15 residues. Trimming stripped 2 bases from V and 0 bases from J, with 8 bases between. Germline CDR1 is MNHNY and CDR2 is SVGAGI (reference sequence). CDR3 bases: TGTGCCAGCAGTTACCGGCGGGACTCTGGAAACACCATATATTTT. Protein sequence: CASSYRRDSGNTIYF.

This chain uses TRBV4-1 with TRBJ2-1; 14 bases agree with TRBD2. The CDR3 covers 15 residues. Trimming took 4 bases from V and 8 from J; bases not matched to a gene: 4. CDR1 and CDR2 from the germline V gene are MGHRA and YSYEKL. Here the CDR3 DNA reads TGCGCCAGCAGCCTGGGGACTAGCGGGGGTGATGAGCAGTTCTTC. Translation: CASSLGTSGGDEQFF.

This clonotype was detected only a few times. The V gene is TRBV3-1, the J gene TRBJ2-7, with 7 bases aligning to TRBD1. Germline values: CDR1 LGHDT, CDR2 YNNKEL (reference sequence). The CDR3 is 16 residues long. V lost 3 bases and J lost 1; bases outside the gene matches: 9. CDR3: CASSQGWDRLSYEQYF. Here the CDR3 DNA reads TGTGCCAGCAGCCAGGGGTGGGACAGACTTTCCTACGAGCAGTACTTC.

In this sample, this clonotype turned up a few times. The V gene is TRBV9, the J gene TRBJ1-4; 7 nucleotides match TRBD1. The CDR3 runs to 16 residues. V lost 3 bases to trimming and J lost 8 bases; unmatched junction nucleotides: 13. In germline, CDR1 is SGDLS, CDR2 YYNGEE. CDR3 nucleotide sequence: TGTGCCAGCAGCGCCGAGACAGGGAGGTCGGGGGAAAAACTGTTTTTT. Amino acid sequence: CASSAETGRSGEKLFF.

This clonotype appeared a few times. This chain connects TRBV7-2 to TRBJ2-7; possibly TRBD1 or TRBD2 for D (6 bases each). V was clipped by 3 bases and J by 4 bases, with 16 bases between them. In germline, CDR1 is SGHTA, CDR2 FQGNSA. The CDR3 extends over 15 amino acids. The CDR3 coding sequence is TGTGCCAGCAGCTTTGAAGGAGGGGGTATTTACGAGCAGTACTTC. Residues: CASSFEGGGIYEQYF.

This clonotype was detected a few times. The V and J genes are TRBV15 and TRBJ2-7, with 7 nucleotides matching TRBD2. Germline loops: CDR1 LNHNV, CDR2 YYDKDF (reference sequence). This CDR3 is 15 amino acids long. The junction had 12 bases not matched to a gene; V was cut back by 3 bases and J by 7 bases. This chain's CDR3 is CATSSGTTTIQEQYF. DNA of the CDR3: TGTGCCACCAGCAGCGGGACTACAACCATTCAGGAGCAGTACTTC.

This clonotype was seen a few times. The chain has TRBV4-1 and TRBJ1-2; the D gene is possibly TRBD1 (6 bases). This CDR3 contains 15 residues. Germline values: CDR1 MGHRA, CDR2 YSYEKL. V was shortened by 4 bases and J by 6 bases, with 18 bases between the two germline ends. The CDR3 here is CASSLEGVRGDGYTF. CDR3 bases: TGCGCCAGCAGCCTTGAGGGGGTTCGCGGTGATGGCTACACCTTC.

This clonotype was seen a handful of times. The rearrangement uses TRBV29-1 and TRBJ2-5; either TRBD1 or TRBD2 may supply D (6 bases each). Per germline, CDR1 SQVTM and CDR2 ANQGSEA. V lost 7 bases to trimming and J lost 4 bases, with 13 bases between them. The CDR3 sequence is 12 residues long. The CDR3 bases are TGCAGCGCCGGGGGCTTTGGAGAGACCCAGTACTTC. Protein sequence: CSAGGFGETQYF.

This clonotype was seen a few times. The CDR3 reads CASSQYPGQGGEQYF. The DNA for the CDR3 is TGTGCCAGCAGCCAATACCCGGGACAGGGTGGCGAGCAGTACTTC. The rearrangement uses TRBV3-1 and TRBJ2-7; the match to TRBD1 covers 9 bases. The V gene end was trimmed by 2 bases and the J gene end by 6 bases; junction bases not matched to a gene: 8. CDR3 length: 15 residues. Germline assignment: CDR1 LGHDT and CDR2 YNNKEL (reference sequence).

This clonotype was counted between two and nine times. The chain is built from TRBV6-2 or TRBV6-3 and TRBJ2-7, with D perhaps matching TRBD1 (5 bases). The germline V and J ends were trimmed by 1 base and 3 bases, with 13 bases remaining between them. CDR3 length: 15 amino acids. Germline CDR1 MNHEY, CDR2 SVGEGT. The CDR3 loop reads CASSYLQDPYYEQYF. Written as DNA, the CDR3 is TGTGCCAGCAGTTACTTACAGGACCCCTACTACGAGCAGTACTTC.

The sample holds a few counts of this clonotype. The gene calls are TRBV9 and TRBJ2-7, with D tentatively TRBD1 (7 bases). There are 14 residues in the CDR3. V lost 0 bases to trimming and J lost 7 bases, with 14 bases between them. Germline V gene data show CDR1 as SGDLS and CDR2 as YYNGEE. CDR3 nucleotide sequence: TGTGCCAGCAGCGTAGGAGGGGGGACAGAAGAGCAGTACTTC. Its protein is CASSVGGGTEEQYF.

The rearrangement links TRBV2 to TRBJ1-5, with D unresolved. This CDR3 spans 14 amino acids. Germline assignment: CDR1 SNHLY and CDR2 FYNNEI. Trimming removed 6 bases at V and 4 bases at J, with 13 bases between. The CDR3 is CASSETWSNQPQHF. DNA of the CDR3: TGTGCCAGCAGCGAGACATGGTCAAATCAGCCCCAGCATTTT.

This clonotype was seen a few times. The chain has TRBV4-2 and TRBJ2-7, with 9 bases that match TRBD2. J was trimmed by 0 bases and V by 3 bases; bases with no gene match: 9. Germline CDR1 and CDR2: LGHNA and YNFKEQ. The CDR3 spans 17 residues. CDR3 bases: TGTGCCAGCAGCCAGGGACTGGCGGGAGGGCCCTCCTACGAGCAGTACTTC. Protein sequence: CASSQGLAGGPSYEQYF.

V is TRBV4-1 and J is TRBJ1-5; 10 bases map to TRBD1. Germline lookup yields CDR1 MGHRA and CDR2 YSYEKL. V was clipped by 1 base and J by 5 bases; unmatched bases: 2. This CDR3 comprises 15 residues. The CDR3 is CASSQAGQGYQPQHF. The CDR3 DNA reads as TGCGCCAGCAGCCAAGCGGGACAGGGGTATCAGCCCCAGCATTTT.

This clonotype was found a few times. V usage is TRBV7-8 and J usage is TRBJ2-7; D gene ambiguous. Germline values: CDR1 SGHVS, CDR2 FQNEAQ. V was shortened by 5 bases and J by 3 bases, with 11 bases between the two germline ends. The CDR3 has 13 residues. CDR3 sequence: CASSNSRNYEQYF. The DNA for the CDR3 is TGTGCCAGCAGCAACAGTAGGAACTACGAGCAGTACTTC.

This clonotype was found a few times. In DNA form, the CDR3 reads TGCAGTGCTATGGAGGGGGCGATCAATCAGCCCCAGCATTTT. This encodes CSAMEGAINQPQHF. The genes are TRBV20-1 and TRBJ1-5; 7 positions agree with TRBD1. Germline assignment: CDR1 DFQATT and CDR2 SNEGSKA (reference sequence). CDR3 length: 14 amino acids. V lost 4 bases to trimming and J lost 3 bases; unmatched junction nucleotides: 6.

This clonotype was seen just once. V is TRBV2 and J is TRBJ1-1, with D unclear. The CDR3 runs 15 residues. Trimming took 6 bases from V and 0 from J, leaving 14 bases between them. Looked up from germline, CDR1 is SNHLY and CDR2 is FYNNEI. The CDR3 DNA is TGTGCCAGCAGGCTCCGGGGTTCAGTGAACACTGAAGCTTTCTTT. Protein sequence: CASRLRGSVNTEAFF.

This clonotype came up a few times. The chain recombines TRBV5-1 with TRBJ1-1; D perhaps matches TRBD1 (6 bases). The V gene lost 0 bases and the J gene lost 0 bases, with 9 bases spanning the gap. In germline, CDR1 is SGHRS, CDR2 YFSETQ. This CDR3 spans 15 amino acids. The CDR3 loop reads CASSLEGGLNTEAFF. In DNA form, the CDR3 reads TGCGCCAGCAGCTTGGAGGGGGGCCTGAACACTGAAGCTTTCTTT.

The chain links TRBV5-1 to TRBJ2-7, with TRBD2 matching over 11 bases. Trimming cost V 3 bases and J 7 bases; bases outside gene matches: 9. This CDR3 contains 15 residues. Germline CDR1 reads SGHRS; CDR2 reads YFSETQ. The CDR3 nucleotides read TGCGCCAGCAGCTCTTCTAGCGGGGGGCCAGGAGAGCAGTACTTC. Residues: CASSSSSGGPGEQYF.

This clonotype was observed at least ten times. The CDR3 sequence: CATSRPDYSGLFF. In DNA, the CDR3 is TGTGCCACCAGCAGACCGGACTATTCGGGACTGTTTTTT. The rearrangement joins TRBV15 to TRBJ1-4; no definite D call. Trimming took off 2 bases at V and 13 bases at J, with 14 bases between the two ends. The CDR3 has 13 residues. Germline assignment: CDR1 LNHNV and CDR2 YYDKDF (reference sequence).

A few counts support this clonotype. The CDR3 coding sequence is TGCGCCAGCAGCTTGGTCCCGGAGGGCCTCGAGCAGTACTTC. As protein: CASSLVPEGLEQYF. V usage is TRBV5-1 and J usage is TRBJ2-7; tentatively, D is TRBD2 (6 bases). Germline values: CDR1 SGHRS, CDR2 YFSETQ. This CDR3 has 14 amino acids. The V gene lost 0 bases and the J gene lost 6 bases, with 13 bases spanning the gap.

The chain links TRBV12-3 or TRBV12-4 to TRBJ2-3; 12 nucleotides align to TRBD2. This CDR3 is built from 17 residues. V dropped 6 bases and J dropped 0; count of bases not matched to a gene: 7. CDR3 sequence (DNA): TGTGCCAGCAGGGAGACCCTAGCGGGGGGGAGCACAGATACGCAGTATTTT. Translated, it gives CASRETLAGGSTDTQYF.

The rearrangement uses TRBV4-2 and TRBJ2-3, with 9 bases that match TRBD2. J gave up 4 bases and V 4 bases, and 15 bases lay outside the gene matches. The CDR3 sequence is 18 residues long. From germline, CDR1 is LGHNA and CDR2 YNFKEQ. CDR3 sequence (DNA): TGTGCCAGCAGCCCGCGTGAGTTTGCGGGAGGGTTACCAGATACGCAGTATTTT. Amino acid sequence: CASSPREFAGGLPDTQYF.

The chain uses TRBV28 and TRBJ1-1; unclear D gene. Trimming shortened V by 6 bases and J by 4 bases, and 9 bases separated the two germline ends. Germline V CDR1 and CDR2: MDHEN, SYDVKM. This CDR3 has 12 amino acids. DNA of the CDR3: TGTGCCAGCAGCACGACCGCCACTGAAGCTTTCTTT. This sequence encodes CASSTTATEAFF.

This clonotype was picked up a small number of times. In nucleotides, the CDR3 is TGTGCCAGCAGCCCGCGGCCGGGGACAGGGATTCAGCCCCAGCATTTT. This encodes CASSPRPGTGIQPQHF. The chain is built from TRBV11-2 and TRBJ1-5; the match to TRBD1 covers 9 bases. The CDR3 is 16 amino acids. Unmatched junction bases numbered 11, after V lost 5 bases and J lost 6 bases. The germline V gene encodes CDR1 SGHAT and CDR2 FQNNGV. Drawing the rest from reference TRBV11-2 and TRBJ1-5, the complete variable domain is EAGVAQSPRYKIIEKRQSVAFWCNPISGHATLYWYQQILGQGPKLLIQFQNNGVVDDSQLPKDRFSAERLKGVDSTLKIQPAKLEDSAVYLCASSPRPGTGIQPQHFGDGTRLSIL.

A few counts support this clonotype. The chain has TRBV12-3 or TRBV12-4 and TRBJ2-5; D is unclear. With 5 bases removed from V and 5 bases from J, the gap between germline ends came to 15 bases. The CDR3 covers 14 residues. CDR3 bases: TGTGCCAGCAGTCTCCCCAGTGAGCTTGAGACCCAGTACTTC. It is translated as CASSLPSELETQYF.